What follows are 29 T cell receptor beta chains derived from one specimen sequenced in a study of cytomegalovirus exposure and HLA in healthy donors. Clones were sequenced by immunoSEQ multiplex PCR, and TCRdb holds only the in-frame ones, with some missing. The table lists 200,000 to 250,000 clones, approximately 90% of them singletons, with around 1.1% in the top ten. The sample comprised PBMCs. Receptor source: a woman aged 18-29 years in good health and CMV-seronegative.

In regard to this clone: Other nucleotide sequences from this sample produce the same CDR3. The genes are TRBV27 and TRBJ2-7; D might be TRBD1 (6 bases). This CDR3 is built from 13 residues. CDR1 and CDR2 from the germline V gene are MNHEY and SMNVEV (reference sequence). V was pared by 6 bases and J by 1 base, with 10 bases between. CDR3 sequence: CASSPQGSYEQYF. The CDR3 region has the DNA TGTGCCAGCAGCCCCCAGGGGTCCTACGAGCAGTACTTC.

The CDR3 nucleotides are TGTGCCAGCAGCTTAGGGAGCTCCTATAATTCACCCCTCCACTTT. Amino acids: CASSLGSSYNSPLHF. The chain employs TRBV13 and TRBJ1-6; D remains unclear. Germline V CDR1 and CDR2: PRHDT, FYEKMQ (reference sequence). The CDR3 totals 15 residues. V was pared by 0 bases and J by 0 bases, with 3 bases between.

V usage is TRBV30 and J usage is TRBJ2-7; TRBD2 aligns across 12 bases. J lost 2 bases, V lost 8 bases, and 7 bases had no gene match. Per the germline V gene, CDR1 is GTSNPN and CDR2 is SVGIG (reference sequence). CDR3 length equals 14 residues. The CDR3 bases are TGTGCCGCTGGGTGGACTAGCGGGACCTACGAGCAGTACTTC. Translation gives CAAGWTSGTYEQYF. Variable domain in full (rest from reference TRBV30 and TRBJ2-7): SQTIHQWPATLVQPVGSPLSLECTVEGTSNPNLYWYRQAAGRGLQLLFYSVGIGQISSEVPQNLSASRPQDRQFILSSKKLLLSDSGFYLCAAGWTSGTYEQYFGPGTRLTVT.

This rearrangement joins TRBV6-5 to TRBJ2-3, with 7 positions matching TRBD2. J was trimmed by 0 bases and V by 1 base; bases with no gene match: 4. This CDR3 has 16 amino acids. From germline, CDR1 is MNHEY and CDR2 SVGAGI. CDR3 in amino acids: CASSYWASGSTDTQYF. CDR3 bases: TGTGCCAGCAGTTACTGGGCTAGCGGTAGCACAGATACGCAGTATTTT.

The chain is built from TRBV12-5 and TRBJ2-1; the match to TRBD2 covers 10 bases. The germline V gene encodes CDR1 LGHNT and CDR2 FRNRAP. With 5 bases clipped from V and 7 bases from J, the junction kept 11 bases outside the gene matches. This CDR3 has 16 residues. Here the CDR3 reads CASGPPLAGDGNEQFF. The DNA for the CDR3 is TGTGCTAGTGGTCCCCCCCTAGCGGGAGATGGGAATGAGCAGTTCTTC.

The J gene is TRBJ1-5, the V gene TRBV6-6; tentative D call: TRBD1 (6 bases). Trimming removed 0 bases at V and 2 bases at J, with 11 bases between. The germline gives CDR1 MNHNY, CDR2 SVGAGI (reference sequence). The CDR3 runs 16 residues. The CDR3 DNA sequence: TGTGCCAGCAGTTACTCGCGGGGGGCTGGCAATCAGCCCCAGCATTTT. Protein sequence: CASSYSRGAGNQPQHF.

The CDR3 DNA follows: TGCAGCGTTGTCTCCCGGACAGGATTTTCAACTAATGAAAAACTGTTTTTT. Its translation is CSVVSRTGFSTNEKLFF. The chain couples TRBV29-1 to TRBJ1-4, with TRBD1 identical over 7 bases. Germline V gives CDR1 SQVTM, CDR2 ANQGSEA. The CDR3 has 17 amino acids. The junction had 11 bases not matched to a gene; V was cut back by 4 bases and J by 0 bases.

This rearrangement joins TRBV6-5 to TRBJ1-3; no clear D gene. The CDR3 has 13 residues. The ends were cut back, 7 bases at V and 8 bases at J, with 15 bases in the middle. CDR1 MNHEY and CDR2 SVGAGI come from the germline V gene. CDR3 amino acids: CASKRSSVDTIYF. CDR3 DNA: TGTGCCAGCAAGCGGTCGTCAGTAGACACCATATATTTT.

CDR3 DNA: TGTGCAAGTCGCCCCGGACAGATAAACACTGAAGCTTTCTTT. Residues: CASRPGQINTEAFF. V gene TRBV12-2 combines with J gene TRBJ1-1; the D call of TRBD1 is as the table states it, not checked on the DNA. TRBV12-2 is annotated as a pseudogene. The CDR3 has 14 amino acids.

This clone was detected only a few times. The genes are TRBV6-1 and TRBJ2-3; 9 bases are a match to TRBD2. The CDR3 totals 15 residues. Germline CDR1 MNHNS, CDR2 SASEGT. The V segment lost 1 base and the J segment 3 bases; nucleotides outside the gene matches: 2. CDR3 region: CASSEEAGGTDTQYF. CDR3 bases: TGTGCCAGCAGTGAAGAAGCGGGAGGAACAGATACGCAGTATTTT.

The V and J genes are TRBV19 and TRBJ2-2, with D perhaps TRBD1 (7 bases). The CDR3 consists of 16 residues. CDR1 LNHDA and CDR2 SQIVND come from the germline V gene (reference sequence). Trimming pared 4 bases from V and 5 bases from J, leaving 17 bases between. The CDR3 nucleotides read TGTGCCAGTAGTAAGGGGGCGGGACTGGGGACCGGGGAGCTGTTTTTT. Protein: CASSKGAGLGTGELFF.

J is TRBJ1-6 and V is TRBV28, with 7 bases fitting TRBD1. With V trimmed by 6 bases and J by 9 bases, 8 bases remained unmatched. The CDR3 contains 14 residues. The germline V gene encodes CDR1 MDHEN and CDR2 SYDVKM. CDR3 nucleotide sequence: TGTGCCAGCAGCTATTCTTACAGGGGTTCACCCCTCCACTTT. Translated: CASSYSYRGSPLHF.

DNA for the CDR3: TGTGCCAGCAGTTCCCTCGCTAGCGGTTACAATGAGCAGTTCTTC. Translated, it gives CASSSLASGYNEQFF. This chain links TRBV27 with TRBJ2-1; 7 bases align to TRBD2. The CDR3 is made up of 15 amino acids. Trimming took 4 bases from V and 4 from J; bases not matched to a gene: 7. Per the germline V gene, CDR1 is MNHEY and CDR2 is SMNVEV (reference sequence).

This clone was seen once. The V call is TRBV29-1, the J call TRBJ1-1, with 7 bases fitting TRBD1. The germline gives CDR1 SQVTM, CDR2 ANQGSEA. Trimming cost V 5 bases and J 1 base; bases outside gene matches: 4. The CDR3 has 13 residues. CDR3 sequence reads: CSVHDRANTEAFF. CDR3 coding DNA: TGCAGCGTTCATGACAGGGCGAACACTGAAGCTTTCTTT.

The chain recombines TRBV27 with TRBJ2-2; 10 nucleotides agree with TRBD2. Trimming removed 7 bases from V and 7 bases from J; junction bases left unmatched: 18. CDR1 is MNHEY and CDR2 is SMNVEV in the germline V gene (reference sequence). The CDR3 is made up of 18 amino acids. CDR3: CASTDGRMLAGDIGELFF. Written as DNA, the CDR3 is TGTGCCAGCACCGACGGACGGATGCTAGCGGGAGATATCGGGGAGCTGTTTTTT.

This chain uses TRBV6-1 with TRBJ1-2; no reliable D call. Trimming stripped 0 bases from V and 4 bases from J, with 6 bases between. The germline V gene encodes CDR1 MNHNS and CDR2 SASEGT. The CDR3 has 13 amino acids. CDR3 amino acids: CASSEARSYGYTF. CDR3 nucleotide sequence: TGTGCCAGCAGTGAAGCACGGTCCTATGGCTACACCTTC.

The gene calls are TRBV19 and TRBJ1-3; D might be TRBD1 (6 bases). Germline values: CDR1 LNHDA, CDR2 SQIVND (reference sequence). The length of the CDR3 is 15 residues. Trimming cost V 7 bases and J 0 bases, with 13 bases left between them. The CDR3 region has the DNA TGTGCCAGTAACGCGGACAGCAGCTCTGGAAACACCATATATTTT. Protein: CASNADSSSGNTIYF. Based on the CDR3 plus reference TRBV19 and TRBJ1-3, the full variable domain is DGGITQSPKYLFRKEGQNVTLSCEQNLNHDAMYWYRQDPGQGLRLIYYSQIVNDFQKGDIAEGYSVSREKKESFPLTVTSAQKNPTAFYLCASNADSSSGNTIYFGEGSWLTVV.

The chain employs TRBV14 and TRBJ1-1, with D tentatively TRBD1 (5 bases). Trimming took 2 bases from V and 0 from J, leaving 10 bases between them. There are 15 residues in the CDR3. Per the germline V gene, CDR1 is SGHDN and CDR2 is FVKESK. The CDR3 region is CASSQLDNVNTEAFF. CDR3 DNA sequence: TGTGCCAGCAGCCAACTGGACAATGTGAACACTGAAGCTTTCTTT. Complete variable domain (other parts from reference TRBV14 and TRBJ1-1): EAGVTQFPSHSVIEKGQTVTLRCDPISGHDNLYWYRRVMGKEIKFLLHFVKESKQDESGMPNNRFLAERTGGTYSTLKVQPAELEDSGVYFCASSQLDNVNTEAFFGQGTRLTVV.

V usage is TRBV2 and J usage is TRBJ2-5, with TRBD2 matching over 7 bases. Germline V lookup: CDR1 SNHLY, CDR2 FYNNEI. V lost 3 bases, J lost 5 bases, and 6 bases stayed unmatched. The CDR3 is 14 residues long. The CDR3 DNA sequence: TGTGCCAGCAGTGAGATAGCGGGTATCGAGACCCAGTACTTC. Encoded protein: CASSEIAGIETQYF.

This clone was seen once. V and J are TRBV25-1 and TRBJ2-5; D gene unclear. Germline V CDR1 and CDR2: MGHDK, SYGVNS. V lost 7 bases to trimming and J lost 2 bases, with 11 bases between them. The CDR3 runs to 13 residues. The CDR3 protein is CASNTAEQETQYF. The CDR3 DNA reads TGTGCCAGCAACACCGCGGAGCAAGAGACCCAGTACTTC.

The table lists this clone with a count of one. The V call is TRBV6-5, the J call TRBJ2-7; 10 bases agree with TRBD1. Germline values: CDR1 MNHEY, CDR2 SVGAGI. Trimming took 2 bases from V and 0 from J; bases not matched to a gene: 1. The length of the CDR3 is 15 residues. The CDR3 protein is CASSYGDRGSYEQYF. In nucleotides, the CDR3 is TGTGCCAGCAGTTACGGGGACAGGGGCTCCTACGAGCAGTACTTC.

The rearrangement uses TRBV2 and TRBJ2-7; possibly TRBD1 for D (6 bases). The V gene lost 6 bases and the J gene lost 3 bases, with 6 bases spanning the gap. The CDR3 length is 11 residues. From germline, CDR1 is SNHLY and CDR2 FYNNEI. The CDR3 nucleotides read TGTGCCAGCAGGGACAGCTACGAGCAGTACTTC. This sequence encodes CASRDSYEQYF.

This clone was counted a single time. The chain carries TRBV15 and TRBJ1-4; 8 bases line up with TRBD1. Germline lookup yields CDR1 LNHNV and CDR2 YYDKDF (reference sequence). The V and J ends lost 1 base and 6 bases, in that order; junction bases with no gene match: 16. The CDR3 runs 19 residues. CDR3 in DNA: TGTGCCACCAGCAGAGCCGGCCTTGAAGACAGGGGTACCTATGAAAAACTGTTTTTT. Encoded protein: CATSRAGLEDRGTYEKLFF.

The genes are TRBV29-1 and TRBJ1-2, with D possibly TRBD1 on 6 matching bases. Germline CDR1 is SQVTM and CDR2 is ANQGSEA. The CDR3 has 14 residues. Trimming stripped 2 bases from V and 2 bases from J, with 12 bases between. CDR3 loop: CSVESQGSNYGYTF. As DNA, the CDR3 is TGCAGCGTTGAATCTCAGGGGTCGAACTATGGCTACACCTTC.

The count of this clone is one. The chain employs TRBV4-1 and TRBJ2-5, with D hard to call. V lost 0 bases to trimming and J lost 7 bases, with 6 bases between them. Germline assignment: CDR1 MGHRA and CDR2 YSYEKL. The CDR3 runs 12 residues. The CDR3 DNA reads TGCGCCAGCAGCCAAGAATCGGGGACCCAGTACTTC. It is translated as CASSQESGTQYF.

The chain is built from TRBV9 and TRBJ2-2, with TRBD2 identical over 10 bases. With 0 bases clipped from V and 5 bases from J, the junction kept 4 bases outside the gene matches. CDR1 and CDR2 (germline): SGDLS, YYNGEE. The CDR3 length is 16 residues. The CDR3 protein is CASSVVSGRATGELFF. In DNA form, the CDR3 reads TGTGCCAGCAGCGTAGTCAGCGGGAGGGCTACCGGGGAGCTGTTTTTT.

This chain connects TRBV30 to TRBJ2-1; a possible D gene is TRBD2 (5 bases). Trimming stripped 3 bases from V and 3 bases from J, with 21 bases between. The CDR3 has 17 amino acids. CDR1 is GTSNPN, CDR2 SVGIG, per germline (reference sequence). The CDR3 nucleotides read TGTGCCTGGAGCGTATCAATTCGGCCTGCGGGCTACAATGAGCAGTTCTTC. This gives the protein CAWSVSIRPAGYNEQFF.

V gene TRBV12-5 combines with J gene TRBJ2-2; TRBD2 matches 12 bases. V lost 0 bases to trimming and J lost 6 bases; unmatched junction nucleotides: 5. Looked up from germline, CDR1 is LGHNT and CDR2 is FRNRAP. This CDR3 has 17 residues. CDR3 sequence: CASGLVLLAGGPGELFF. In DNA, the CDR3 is TGTGCTAGTGGTTTGGTTTTACTAGCGGGAGGACCCGGGGAGCTGTTTTTT.

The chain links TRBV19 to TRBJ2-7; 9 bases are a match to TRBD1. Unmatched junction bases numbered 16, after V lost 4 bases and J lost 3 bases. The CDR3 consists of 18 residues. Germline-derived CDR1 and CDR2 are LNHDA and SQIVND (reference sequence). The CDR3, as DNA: TGTGCCAGTAGTAGGCTACCGGGACAGGGCTTATCTATCTACGAGCAGTACTTC. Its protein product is CASSRLPGQGLSIYEQYF.